This T cell receptor (beta chain) was captured in a study of T-cell memory formation after mild COVID-19 (dated by TCRdb to the early 2020s). The study in broad terms: TCR sequence clusters from the two donors were largely donor specific. In a couple of donors, T-cell clones that expanded and contracted after mild COVID-19 were tracked by sequencing TCRalpha and TCRbeta repertoires over time. Two young, previously healthy adult volunteers made up the cohort, one male and one female.

Note on this clonotype: It has no known antigen specificity. Base-call qualities are not available, and no considerably larger clone is one nucleotide away.

The V and J ends are trimmed by 1 base and 2 bases, leaving 8 bases between them. CDR1 and CDR2 (ENHRY, SYGVKD) derive from the germline V gene. The CDR3 numbers 14 residues from cysteine through phenylalanine. The kept DNA is CDR3 alone, 42 bases in frame from the first base. TCRdb names Illumina NovaSeq 6000 as the instrument used. TCRalpha and TCRbeta cDNA libraries were built by 5'RACE with constant-segment primers, adding sample barcodes and unique molecular identifiers. Trizol reagent was used to extract RNA from every sample. Library amplification was performed in two PCR steps, and a second sample barcode and Illumina TruSeq adapters were introduced in the second step. The libraries were sequenced on an Illumina NovaSeq using 2 x 150 bp paired-end reads. The paper's data handling went like this. The reads were demultiplexed and collapsed into UMI-guided consensus sequences using migec v1.2.7. Using mixcr v2.1.11, UMI consensuses were aligned to TRA and TRB V and J templates and then assembled into clonotypes. A clonotype was counted as expanded or contracted only when both edgeR and NoisET called the clonotype significant, with the noise models trained on biological replicates. For edgeR calls, a false discovery rate-adjusted p below 0.01 and a log2 fold-change threshold of 1 were applied. As an exploratory analysis of dynamics, max-normalized trajectories of the 1000 most abundant clonotypes were examined with PCA combined with hierarchical clustering. Separately sequenced CD4+ and CD8+ repertoires were used to assign the CD4 or CD8 phenotype of responding clones. The public reads were reprocessed in TCRdb via fastp at Q25 and MiXCR, keeping in-frame beta chains. Every CDR3 protein is listed once, alongside the most common genes and DNA of its rows. None of the V and J calls come from the authors' own analysis; TCRdb made them. The sample data list roughly 35,000 distinct CDR3 sequences, and about 7.3% of these were observed just once. The ten biggest clones cover roughly 27% of the sample.

Ficoll-Paque density gradient centrifugation was the method used to isolate PBMCs. Broad study findings and their caveats: The second-wave clones that peaked on day 37 were not confirmed to be SARS-CoV-2 specific. Contracting CD4+ clones turned up mainly in the CM and EM memory subsets, whereas EMRA was where CD8+ clones were enriched. Some responding clones were found in pre-infection memory, which suggests that pre-existing cross-reactive memory T cells took part in the SARS-CoV-2 response. From day 15 to 85, contracting clones showed balanced CD4/CD8 phenotypes, whereas a second wave of clones that expanded from day 15 to 37 leaned towards CD4+. The study included only a couple of mild cases, and larger cohorts that include severe cases with pre-infection samples were judged to be necessary.

The sequence is built from TRBV10-3 and TRBJ2-5; TRBD1 is perhaps the D gene, given 6 matching bases. Sequencing was carried out using PBMCs or a T cell subset sorted from them (not recorded which). This TCR derives from a young man who had mild COVID-19 (a few samples of this study predate the infection). The sample titles of this study are shuffled in the database, so cell type and time point are left out; the donor was told from shared clones. CDR3 protein: CAISEYGQQETQYF. The DNA is TGTGCCATCAGTGAGTACGGACAGCAAGAGACCCAGTACTTC.